This T cell receptor (beta chain) was documented in a study of regulatory T cells in long-lasting Graves disease. The V end was cut by 0 bases, the J end by 6 bases, with 6 bases between. The CDR3 has 13 residues. Germline CDR1 and CDR2: KGHSY and FQNENV. Sequencing libraries for TCR beta were prepared with iRepertoire HTBI primers and Arm-PCR of CDR3 regions. TCRdb recomputed calls from the multiplex PCR reads with MiXCR, one row per CDR3 protein. The table records some 440,000 distinct CDR3 sequences, around 21% of them present only once. Time point meaning: persistent/refractory GD, antithyroid drugs over 5 years with positive TRAb. PBMC-extracted RNA yielded the TCR library.

This receptor was obtained from a female donor with Graves disease. This chain connects TRBV16 to TRBJ2-1; no definite D call. Sample: peripheral blood mononuclear cells (PBMCs), taken when the disease was refractory, from a patient treated with antithyroid drugs. CDR3: CASSQSLGNEQFF. Here the CDR3 DNA reads TGTGCCAGCAGCCAATCCCTGGGCAATGAGCAGTTCTTC. Looking up the rest from reference TRBV16 and TRBJ2-1 gives the full variable domain: GEEVAQTPKHLVRGEGQKAKLYCAPIKGHSYVFWYQQVLKNEFKFLISFQNENVFDETGMPKERFSAKCLPNSPCSLEIQATKLEDSAVYFCASSQSLGNEQFFGPGTRLTVL.